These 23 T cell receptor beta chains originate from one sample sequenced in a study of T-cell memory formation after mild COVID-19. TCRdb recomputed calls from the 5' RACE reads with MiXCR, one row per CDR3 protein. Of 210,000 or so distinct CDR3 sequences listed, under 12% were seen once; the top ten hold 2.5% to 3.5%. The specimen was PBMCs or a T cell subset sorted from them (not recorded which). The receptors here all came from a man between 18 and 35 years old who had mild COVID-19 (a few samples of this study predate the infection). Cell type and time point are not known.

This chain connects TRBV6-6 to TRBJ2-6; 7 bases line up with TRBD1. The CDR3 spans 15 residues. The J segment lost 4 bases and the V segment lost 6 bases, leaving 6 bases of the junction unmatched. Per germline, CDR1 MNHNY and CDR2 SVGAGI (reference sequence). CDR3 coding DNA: TGTGCCAGCAGCGAGACAGGGAACGGGGCCAACGTCCTGACTTTC. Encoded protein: CASSETGNGANVLTF.

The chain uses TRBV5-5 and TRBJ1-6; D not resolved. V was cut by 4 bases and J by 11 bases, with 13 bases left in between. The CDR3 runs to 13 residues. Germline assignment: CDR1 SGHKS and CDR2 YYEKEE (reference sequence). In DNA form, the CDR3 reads TGTGCCAGCAGCATGACGCGGGCTACACCCCTCCACTTT. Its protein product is CASSMTRATPLHF.

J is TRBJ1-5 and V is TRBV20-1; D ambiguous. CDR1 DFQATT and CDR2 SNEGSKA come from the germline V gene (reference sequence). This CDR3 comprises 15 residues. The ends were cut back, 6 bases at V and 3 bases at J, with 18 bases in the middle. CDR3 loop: CSAAKAGGINQPQHF. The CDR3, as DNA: TGCAGTGCAGCCAAGGCGGGAGGTATCAATCAGCCCCAGCATTTT.

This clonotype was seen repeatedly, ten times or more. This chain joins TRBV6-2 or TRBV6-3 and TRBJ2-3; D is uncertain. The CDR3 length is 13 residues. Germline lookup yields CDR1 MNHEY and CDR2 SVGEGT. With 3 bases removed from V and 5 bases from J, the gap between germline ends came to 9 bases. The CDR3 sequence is CASSYPLGDTQYF. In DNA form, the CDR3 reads TGTGCCAGCAGTTATCCCCTGGGAGATACGCAGTATTTT.

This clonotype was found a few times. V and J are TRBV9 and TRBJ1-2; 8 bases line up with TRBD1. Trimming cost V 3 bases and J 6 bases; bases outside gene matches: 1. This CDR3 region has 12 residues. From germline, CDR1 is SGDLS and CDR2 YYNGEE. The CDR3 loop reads CASSATGDGYTF. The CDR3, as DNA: TGTGCCAGCAGCGCGACAGGGGATGGCTACACCTTC.

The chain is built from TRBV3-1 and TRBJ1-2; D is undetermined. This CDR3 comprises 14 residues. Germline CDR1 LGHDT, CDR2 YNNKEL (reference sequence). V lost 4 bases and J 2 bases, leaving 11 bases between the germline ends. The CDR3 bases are TGTGCCAGCAGCCTTTCGCAGGAGAACTATGGCTACACCTTC. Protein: CASSLSQENYGYTF.

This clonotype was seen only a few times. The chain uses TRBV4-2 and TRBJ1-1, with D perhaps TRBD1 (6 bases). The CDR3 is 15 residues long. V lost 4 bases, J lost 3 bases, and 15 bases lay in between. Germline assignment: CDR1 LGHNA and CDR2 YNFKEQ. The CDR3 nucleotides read TGTGCCAGCAGCCCCCCCAACAGGGTTGACACTGAAGCTTTCTTT. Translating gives CASSPPNRVDTEAFF.

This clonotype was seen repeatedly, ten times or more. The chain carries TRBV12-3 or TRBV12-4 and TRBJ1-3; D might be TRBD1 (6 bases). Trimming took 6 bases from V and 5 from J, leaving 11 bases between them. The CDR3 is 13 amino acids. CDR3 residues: CASSEGQRNTIYF. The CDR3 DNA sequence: TGTGCCAGCAGCGAAGGACAGAGAAACACCATATATTTT.

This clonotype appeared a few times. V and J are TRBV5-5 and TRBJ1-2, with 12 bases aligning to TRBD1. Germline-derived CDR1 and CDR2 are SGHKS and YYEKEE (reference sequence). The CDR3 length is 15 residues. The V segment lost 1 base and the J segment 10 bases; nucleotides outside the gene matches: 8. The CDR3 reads CASSLRAGTGGLYTF. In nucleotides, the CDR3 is TGTGCCAGCAGCTTGAGGGCCGGGACAGGGGGCCTCTACACCTTC.

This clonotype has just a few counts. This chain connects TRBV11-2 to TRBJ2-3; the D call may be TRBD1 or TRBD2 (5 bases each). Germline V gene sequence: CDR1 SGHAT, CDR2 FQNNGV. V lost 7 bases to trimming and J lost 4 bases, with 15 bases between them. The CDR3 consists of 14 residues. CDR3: CASTRGIGADTQYF. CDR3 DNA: TGTGCCAGCACCCGGGGTATAGGGGCAGATACGCAGTATTTT. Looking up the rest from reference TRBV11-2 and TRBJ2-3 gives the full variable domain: EAGVAQSPRYKIIEKRQSVAFWCNPISGHATLYWYQQILGQGPKLLIQFQNNGVVDDSQLPKDRFSAERLKGVDSTLKIQPAKLEDSAVYLCASTRGIGADTQYFGPGTRLTVL.

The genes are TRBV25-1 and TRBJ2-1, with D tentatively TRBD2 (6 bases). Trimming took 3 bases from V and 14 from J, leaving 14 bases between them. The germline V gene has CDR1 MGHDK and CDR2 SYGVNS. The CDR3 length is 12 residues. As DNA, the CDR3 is TGTGCCAGCAGTGAGCCGGGGGACCGGGAGTTCTTC. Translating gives CASSEPGDREFF. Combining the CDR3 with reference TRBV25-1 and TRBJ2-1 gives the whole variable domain EADIYQTPRYLVIGTGKKITLECSQTMGHDKMYWYQQDPGMELHLIHYSYGVNSTEKGDLSSESTVSRIRTEHFPLTLESARPSHTSQYLCASSEPGDREFFGPGTRLTVL.

Here the CDR3 reads CASSRLRHPTEAFF. CDR3 in DNA: TGTGCCAGCAGCCGATTGAGGCATCCCACTGAAGCTTTCTTT. This chain joins TRBV7-8 and TRBJ1-1; D not resolved. V was trimmed by 5 bases and J by 4 bases, leaving 14 bases between them. The CDR3 contains 14 residues. The germline CDR1 and CDR2 sequences are SGHVS and FQNEAQ.

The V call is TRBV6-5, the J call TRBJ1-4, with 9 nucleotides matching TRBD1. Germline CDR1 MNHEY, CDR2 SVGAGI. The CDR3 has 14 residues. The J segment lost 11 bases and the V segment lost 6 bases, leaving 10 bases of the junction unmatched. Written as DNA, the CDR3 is TGTGCCAGCAGACGGACAGGGGCGCGAACCAAACTGTTTTTT. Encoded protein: CASRRTGARTKLFF.

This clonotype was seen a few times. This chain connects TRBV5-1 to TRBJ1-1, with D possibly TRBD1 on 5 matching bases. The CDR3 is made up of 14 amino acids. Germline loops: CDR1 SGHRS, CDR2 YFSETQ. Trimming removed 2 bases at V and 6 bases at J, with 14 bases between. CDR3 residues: CASSFRGERSEAFF. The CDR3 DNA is TGCGCCAGCAGCTTTCGGGGGGAGAGGTCTGAAGCTTTCTTT. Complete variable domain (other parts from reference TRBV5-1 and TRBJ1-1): KAGVTQTPRYLIKTRGQQVTLSCSPISGHRSVSWYQQTPGQGLQFLFEYFSETQRNKGNFPGRFSGRQFSNSRSEMNVSTLELGDSALYLCASSFRGERSEAFFGQGTRLTVV.

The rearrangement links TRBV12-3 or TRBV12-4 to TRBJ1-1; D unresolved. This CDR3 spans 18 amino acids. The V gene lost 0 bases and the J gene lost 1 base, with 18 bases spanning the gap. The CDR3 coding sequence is TGTGCCAGCAGTTTAGCGGGTTTTAGGGTGGGGTCGAACACTGAAGCTTTCTTT. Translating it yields CASSLAGFRVGSNTEAFF.

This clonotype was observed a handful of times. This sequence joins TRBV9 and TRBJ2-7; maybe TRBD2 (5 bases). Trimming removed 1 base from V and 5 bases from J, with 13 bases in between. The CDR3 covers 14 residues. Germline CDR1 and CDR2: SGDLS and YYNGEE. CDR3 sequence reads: CASSVTGKADEQYF. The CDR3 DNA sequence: TGTGCCAGCAGCGTAACGGGGAAAGCGGACGAGCAGTACTTC.

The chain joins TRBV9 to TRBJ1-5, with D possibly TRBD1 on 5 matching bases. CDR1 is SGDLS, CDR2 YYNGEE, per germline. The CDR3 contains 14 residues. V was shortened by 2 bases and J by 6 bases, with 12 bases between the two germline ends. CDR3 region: CASSVGREGQPQHF. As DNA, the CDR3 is TGTGCCAGCAGCGTTGGCAGGGAGGGTCAGCCCCAGCATTTT. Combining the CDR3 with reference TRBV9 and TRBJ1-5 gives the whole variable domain DSGVTQTPKHLITATGQRVTLRCSPRSGDLSVYWYQQSLDQGLQFLIQYYNGEERAKGNILERFSAQQFPDLHSELNLSSLELGDSALYFCASSVGREGQPQHFGDGTRLSIL.

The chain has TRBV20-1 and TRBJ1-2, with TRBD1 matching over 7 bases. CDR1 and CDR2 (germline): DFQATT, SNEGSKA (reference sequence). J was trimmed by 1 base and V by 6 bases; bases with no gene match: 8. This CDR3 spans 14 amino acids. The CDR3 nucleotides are TGCAGTGCGGGAGGGGACAGAATTAACTATGGCTACACCTTC. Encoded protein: CSAGGDRINYGYTF.

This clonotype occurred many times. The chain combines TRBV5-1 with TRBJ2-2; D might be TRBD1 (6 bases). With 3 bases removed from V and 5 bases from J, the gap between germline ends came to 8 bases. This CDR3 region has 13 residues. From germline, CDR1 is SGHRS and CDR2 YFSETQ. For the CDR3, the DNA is TGCGCCAGCAGCTCAGGGGTTACCGGGGAGCTGTTTTTT. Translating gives CASSSGVTGELFF.

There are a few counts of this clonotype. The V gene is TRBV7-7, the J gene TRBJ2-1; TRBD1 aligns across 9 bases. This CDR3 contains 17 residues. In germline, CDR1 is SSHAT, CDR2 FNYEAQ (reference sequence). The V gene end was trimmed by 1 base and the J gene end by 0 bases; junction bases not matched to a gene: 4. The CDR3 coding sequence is TGTGCCAGCAGCTTAGAGGGACAGGGAAGCTCCTACAATGAGCAGTTCTTC. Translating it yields CASSLEGQGSSYNEQFF.

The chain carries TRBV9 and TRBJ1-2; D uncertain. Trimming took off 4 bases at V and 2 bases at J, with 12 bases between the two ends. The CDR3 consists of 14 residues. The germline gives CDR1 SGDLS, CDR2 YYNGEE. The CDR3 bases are TGTGCCAGCAGCTCGAGGGCGGGAAACTATGGCTACACCTTC. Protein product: CASSSRAGNYGYTF.

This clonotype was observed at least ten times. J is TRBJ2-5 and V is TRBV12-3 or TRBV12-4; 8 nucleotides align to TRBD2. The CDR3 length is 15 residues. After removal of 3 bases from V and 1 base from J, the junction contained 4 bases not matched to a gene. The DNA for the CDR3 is TGTGCCAGCAGTTTGATGAGCGGGGGCCAAGAGACCCAGTACTTC. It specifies CASSLMSGGQETQYF.

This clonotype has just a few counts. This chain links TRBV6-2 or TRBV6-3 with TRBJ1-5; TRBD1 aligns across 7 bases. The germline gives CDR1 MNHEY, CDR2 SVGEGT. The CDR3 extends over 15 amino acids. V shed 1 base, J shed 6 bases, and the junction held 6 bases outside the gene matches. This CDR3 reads CASSYLRQGTQPQHF. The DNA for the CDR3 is TGTGCCAGCAGTTACTTACGACAGGGCACTCAGCCCCAGCATTTT.